The 23 T cell receptor beta chains presented below share a single source sample, sequenced in a study of blood T cell repertoires in COVID-19. Profiling relied on immunoSEQ multiplex PCR, and the TCRdb table lists in-frame clones only, not all of them. Of under 200,000 clones detected, over 60% appear once; the ten largest clones hold 8% to 9.5%. The sequenced sample was peripheral blood. Every receptor here comes from a man aged 60-69 years with acute or convalescent COVID-19.

The CDR3 DNA reads TGTGCCAGCAGCCAGACCACCCCGGGGGACACTGAAGCTTTCTTT. This encodes CASSQTTPGDTEAFF. The V and J genes are TRBV3-1 (or the pseudogene TRBV3-2) and TRBJ1-1; possible D gene TRBD1, 5 bases. Per the germline V gene, CDR1 is LGHDT and CDR2 is YNNKEL (reference sequence). This CDR3 has 15 amino acids. Trimming shortened V by 3 bases and J by 3 bases, and 14 bases separated the two germline ends.

The chain links TRBV19 to TRBJ1-3; D gene ambiguous. Trimming pared 11 bases from V and 0 bases from J, leaving 14 bases between. Per the germline V gene, CDR1 is LNHDA and CDR2 is SQIVND (reference sequence). CDR3 length: 14 amino acids. CDR3 in amino acids: CASKSGVSGNTIYF. Here the CDR3 DNA reads TGTGCCTCCAAGAGCGGGGTCTCTGGAAACACCATATATTTT.

The DNA for the CDR3 is TGTGCCAGCAGTTACGTGGTGGGGGCAAGGAGGGAGCAGTACTTC. Translated, it gives CASSYVVGARREQYF. The rearrangement joins TRBV6-5 to TRBJ2-7, with a possible D match to TRBD1 (6 bases). Germline V gene sequence: CDR1 MNHEY, CDR2 SVGAGI. The CDR3 loop spans 15 amino acids. V lost 2 bases and J lost 7, with 18 bases in between.

V and J are TRBV29-1 and TRBJ1-1, with 8 bases lining up with TRBD1. The V segment lost 4 bases and the J segment 4 bases; nucleotides outside the gene matches: 8. Germline assignment: CDR1 SQVTM and CDR2 ANQGSEA. The CDR3 length is 14 residues. The chain's CDR3 is CSVVKTGVGTEAFF. The CDR3 region has the DNA TGCAGCGTTGTAAAGACAGGGGTTGGCACTGAAGCTTTCTTT.

A note on this clone: Other DNA sequences within the sample encode an identical CDR3. CDR3 region: CASSLERETQYF. DNA of the CDR3: TGTGCCAGCAGTTTGGAGCGAGAGACCCAGTACTTC. V usage is TRBV12-3 or TRBV12-4 and J usage is TRBJ2-5; D unclear. The CDR3 has 12 residues. The V end lost 3 bases, the J end lost 4 bases, and 6 bases lay between the germline ends.

The chain carries TRBV5-5 and TRBJ2-7; TRBD1 matches at 11 bases. The length of the CDR3 is 14 residues. The J segment lost 5 bases and the V segment lost 4 bases, leaving 5 bases of the junction unmatched. Germline CDR1 SGHKS, CDR2 YYEKEE (reference sequence). CDR3 amino acids: CASSLGQGVNEQYF. The CDR3 nucleotides are TGTGCCAGCAGCCTGGGACAGGGGGTCAACGAGCAGTACTTC.

This sequence joins TRBV19 and TRBJ2-7; no firm D call. CDR3 length: 13 residues. The V end was cut by 4 bases, the J end by 0 bases, with 7 bases between. Germline CDR1 reads LNHDA; CDR2 reads SQIVND (reference sequence). CDR3 region: CASSKESSYEQYF. CDR3 sequence (DNA): TGTGCCAGTAGTAAGGAGAGCTCCTACGAGCAGTACTTC.

This chain uses TRBV2 with TRBJ1-1, with D perhaps matching TRBD1 (5 bases). The CDR3 spans 13 residues. The germline V gene has CDR1 SNHLY and CDR2 FYNNEI. V was clipped by 10 bases and J by 7 bases, with 19 bases between them. For the CDR3, the DNA is TGTGCCAAGGACCGACTAGACAGACTTGAAGCTTTCTTT. Translating gives CAKDRLDRLEAFF.

The J gene is TRBJ2-5, the V gene TRBV7-2, with TRBD1 matching over 7 bases. Trimming removed 0 bases from V and 5 bases from J; junction bases left unmatched: 6. Germline assignment: CDR1 SGHTA and CDR2 FQGNSA. The CDR3 has 15 residues. CDR3 in amino acids: CASSLAGGLGETQYF. CDR3 nucleotide sequence: TGTGCCAGCAGCTTAGCAGGGGGCCTAGGGGAGACCCAGTACTTC.

There are a few counts of this clone. The genes are TRBV5-6 and TRBJ1-2; D is unclear. Per germline, CDR1 SGHDT and CDR2 YYEEEE. The V end was cut by 1 base, the J end by 4 bases, with 8 bases between. The CDR3 runs to 13 residues. The CDR3 DNA is TGTGCCAGCAGCTTGATCTCCTTCTATGGCTACACCTTC. Its translation: CASSLISFYGYTF.

In this sample, this clone turned up once. The chain employs TRBV19 and TRBJ1-1, with D perhaps TRBD1 (5 bases). The V gene lost 3 bases and the J gene lost 1 base, with 21 bases spanning the gap. Germline V lookup: CDR1 LNHDA, CDR2 SQIVND (reference sequence). The CDR3 is made up of 18 amino acids. The CDR3 DNA reads as TGTGCCAGTAGTATGTCGCGCGGGGGGATTGGGAGGAACACTGAAGCTTTCTTT. It specifies CASSMSRGGIGRNTEAFF.

The chain joins TRBV30 to TRBJ2-7; possible D gene TRBD2, 5 bases. The CDR3 is made up of 15 amino acids. Trimming took 0 bases from V and 2 from J, leaving 14 bases between them. The germline CDR1 and CDR2 sequences are GTSNPN and SVGIG (reference sequence). The CDR3 region has the DNA TGTGCCTGGAGTGTTAGTGTGGCGGGCGCCTACGAGCAGTACTTC. This encodes CAWSVSVAGAYEQYF.

This clone was recorded a few times. This sequence joins TRBV5-1 and TRBJ1-5, with 7 nucleotides matching TRBD1. CDR3 size: 15 residues. The ends lost 3 bases at V and 4 bases at J; junction bases unmatched: 7. CDR1 SGHRS and CDR2 YFSETQ come from the germline V gene. In nucleotides, the CDR3 is TGCGCCAGCAGCTCGACGGGACAGAAAAATCAGCCCCAGCATTTT. Translation gives CASSSTGQKNQPQHF.

The chain uses TRBV5-1 and TRBJ1-1, with no clear D. The V and J ends lost 2 bases and 4 bases respectively, with 9 bases between them. This CDR3 has 13 residues. From germline, CDR1 is SGHRS and CDR2 YFSETQ. CDR3 DNA: TGCGCCAGCAGCTTAAACTCCGGCACTGAAGCTTTCTTT. Protein: CASSLNSGTEAFF.

The rearrangement uses TRBV6-5 and TRBJ1-2; possibly TRBD1 for D (6 bases). The CDR3 spans 15 residues. Between the trimmed V and J ends, which lost 0 bases and 6 bases, there was a span of 14 bases. The germline CDR1 and CDR2 sequences are MNHEY and SVGAGI. CDR3 nucleotides: TGTGCCAGCAGTTACTCGAGCCAGGGGACAAATGGCTACACCTTC. It specifies CASSYSSQGTNGYTF.

The chain joins TRBV10-3 to TRBJ1-2; TRBD1 agrees at 9 bases. Germline CDR1 reads ENHRY; CDR2 reads SYGVKD. With V trimmed by 10 bases and J by 3 bases, 9 bases remained unmatched. The CDR3 length is 14 residues. In DNA, the CDR3 is TGTGCCACGTCCGTGGGACAGGGAGACTATGGCTACACCTTC. Protein: CATSVGQGDYGYTF.

The count of this clone is one. This sequence joins TRBV13 and TRBJ2-1; TRBD2 matches at 11 bases. The germline gives CDR1 PRHDT, CDR2 FYEKMQ (reference sequence). CDR3 length equals 15 residues. With V trimmed by 6 bases and J by 4 bases, 5 bases remained unmatched. The CDR3 loop is CASSPTSGRYNEQFF. The CDR3 nucleotides read TGTGCCAGCAGTCCAACTAGCGGGAGATACAATGAGCAGTTCTTC.

The chain recombines TRBV25-1 with TRBJ2-7; 12 nucleotides line up with TRBD1. V lost 6 bases, J lost 4 bases, and 4 bases stayed unmatched. CDR1 is MGHDK and CDR2 is SYGVNS in the germline V gene. This CDR3 region has 14 residues. As DNA, the CDR3 is TGTGCCAGCAGGGGGACAGGGGGCATTTACGAGCAGTACTTC. Translating it yields CASRGTGGIYEQYF.

This rearrangement joins TRBV5-4 to TRBJ2-7, with TRBD1 as a possible D gene (5 bases). Trimming left V 4 bases short and J 2 bases short, with 13 bases between. The germline gives CDR1 SGHNT, CDR2 YYREEE (reference sequence). The CDR3 spans 14 residues. DNA of the CDR3: TGTGCCAGCAGCGCCGCACACAGGCCCTACGAGCAGTACTTC. This sequence encodes CASSAAHRPYEQYF.

Remarks on this clone: Other DNA sequences from this sample encode an identical CDR3 as well. In nucleotides, the CDR3 is TGTGCCTGGAGTGTCACGGGAGGATACTACGAGCAGTACTTC. Its protein is CAWSVTGGYYEQYF. The V call is TRBV30, the J call TRBJ2-7; TRBD2 agrees at 7 bases. V gave up 0 bases and J gave up 3 bases; unmatched junction bases: 5. CDR1 and CDR2 from the germline V gene are GTSNPN and SVGIG (reference sequence). This CDR3 is 14 amino acids long.

This rearrangement joins TRBV15 to TRBJ2-7; 11 positions match TRBD1. The germline CDR1 and CDR2 sequences are LNHNV and YYDKDF (reference sequence). The V and J ends lost 3 bases and 2 bases, in that order; junction bases with no gene match: 0. The CDR3 runs to 14 residues. In nucleotides, the CDR3 is TGTGCCACCAGCAGGGGACAGGGGGCCTACGAGCAGTACTTC. Its protein product is CATSRGQGAYEQYF.

This chain connects TRBV30 to TRBJ1-1; no firm D call. The CDR3 has 12 residues. Germline V gene sequence: CDR1 GTSNPN, CDR2 SVGIG (reference sequence). V lost 5 bases and J 8 bases, leaving 15 bases between the germline ends. The DNA of the CDR3 is TGTGCCTGGGCCCCCCGGGAAGGGGAAGCTTTCTTT. As protein: CAWAPREGEAFF.

This clone turned up a few times. V is TRBV27 and J is TRBJ2-7, with D perhaps matching TRBD2 (7 bases). Trimming left V 3 bases short and J 2 bases short, with 8 bases between. The CDR3 sequence is 13 residues long. Per the germline V gene, CDR1 is MNHEY and CDR2 is SMNVEV (reference sequence). The CDR3 protein is CASSLGGPYEQYF. The DNA for the CDR3 is TGTGCCAGCAGTTTGGGGGGGCCCTACGAGCAGTACTTC.